This entry lists 19 T cell receptor beta chains sequenced from one sample in a study of early T cells in non-severe SARS-CoV-2 infection. TCRdb itself ran the 5' RACE reads through MiXCR, one entry per CDR3 protein. The data contain under 85,000 distinct CDR3 sequences, over 9.5% of them singletons. The sequences come from whole blood, collected at baseline. These receptors all come from an adult who was a healthcare worker with PCR-confirmed SARS-CoV-2 infection or an uninfected control (not recorded which).

This rearrangement joins TRBV30 to TRBJ2-3; TRBD2 matches 11 bases. Germline V lookup: CDR1 GTSNPN, CDR2 SVGIG (reference sequence). This CDR3 region has 15 residues. Germline trimming cut 5 bases from V and 5 bases from J; bases unmatched to any gene: 9. CDR3 amino acids: CAWGAGTSGGDTQYF. The CDR3 DNA is TGTGCCTGGGGAGCCGGGACTAGCGGTGGAGATACGCAGTATTTT.

In this sample, this clonotype turned up many times. The V call is TRBV14, the J call TRBJ2-2, with 12 bases that match TRBD2. Germline V gene sequence: CDR1 SGHDN, CDR2 FVKESK. Losses at the gene ends were 1 base for V and 1 base for J; bases not matched to a gene: 1. This CDR3 is 17 amino acids long. CDR3 in DNA: TGTGCCAGCAGCCAAGGGACTAGCGGGAAGAACACCGGGGAGCTGTTTTTT. Translating it yields CASSQGTSGKNTGELFF.

This clonotype has just a few counts. The chain has TRBV7-3 and TRBJ2-5; weak D call: TRBD2 (6 bases). This CDR3 comprises 14 residues. Germline CDR1 is SGHTA and CDR2 is FQGTGA. V was cut by 5 bases and J by 5 bases, with 15 bases left in between. The chain's CDR3 is CASSPNSGVETQYF. The CDR3 DNA is TGTGCCAGCAGCCCCAATTCGGGGGTGGAGACCCAGTACTTC.

This clonotype appeared a few times. The V and J genes are TRBV7-6 and TRBJ1-1; D is unresolved. The V and J ends lost 5 bases and 4 bases respectively, with 11 bases between them. The CDR3 totals 13 residues. Per the germline V gene, CDR1 is SGHVS and CDR2 is FNYEAQ. The chain's CDR3 is CASSPQRGTEAFF. The CDR3 region has the DNA TGTGCCAGCAGCCCCCAACGAGGCACTGAAGCTTTCTTT.

Only a few counts were recorded for this clonotype. This sequence joins TRBV6-5 and TRBJ1-4; D gene uncertain. V was trimmed by 3 bases and J by 11 bases, leaving 19 bases between them. Germline V gene sequence: CDR1 MNHEY, CDR2 SVGAGI. The CDR3 contains 15 residues. CDR3 sequence reads: CASSYSTGQMRKLFF. The CDR3 nucleotides read TGTGCCAGCAGTTATTCCACCGGGCAAATGAGGAAACTGTTTTTT.

In its sample, this clonotype was seen many times. The chain joins TRBV29-1 to TRBJ2-5; D unresolved. Germline CDR1 is SQVTM and CDR2 is ANQGSEA. The CDR3 contains 13 residues. Trimming pared 3 bases from V and 2 bases from J, leaving 10 bases between. The CDR3 DNA reads as TGCAGCGTTGACAGAGGCATACAAGAGACCCAGTACTTC. It encodes CSVDRGIQETQYF. The full variable domain, in which reference TRBV29-1 and TRBJ2-5 provide the parts outside the CDR3, is SAVISQKPSRDICQRGTSLTIQCQVDSQVTMMFWYRQQPGQSLTLIATANQGSEATYESGFVIDKFPISRPNLTFSTLTVSNMSPEDSSIYLCSVDRGIQETQYFGPGTRLLVL.

This clonotype was detected many times. V and J are TRBV7-6 and TRBJ2-7; D might be TRBD2 (6 bases). The CDR3 has 15 amino acids. CDR1 is SGHVS and CDR2 is FNYEAQ in the germline V gene. V was shortened by 5 bases and J by 0 bases, with 14 bases between the two germline ends. The CDR3 DNA follows: TGTGCCAGCAGCCCCCGGCGGGGACCCTCCTACGAGCAGTACTTC. Residues: CASSPRRGPSYEQYF.

This clonotype came up a few times. This chain connects TRBV7-2 to TRBJ2-1; D might be TRBD2 (6 bases). Trimming stripped 2 bases from V and 1 base from J, with 18 bases between. Germline values: CDR1 SGHTA, CDR2 FQGNSA. The CDR3 spans 18 residues. This CDR3 reads CASSLWQTGTGSYNEQFF. The CDR3 nucleotides read TGTGCCAGCAGCTTATGGCAAACCGGGACTGGGTCCTACAATGAGCAGTTCTTC. Full variable domain (outside the CDR3, taken from reference TRBV7-2 and TRBJ2-1): GAGVSQSPSNKVTEKGKDVELRCDPISGHTALYWYRQSLGQGLEFLIYFQGNSAPDKSGLPSDRFSAERTGGSVSTLTIQRTQQEDSAVYLCASSLWQTGTGSYNEQFFGPGTRLTVL.

This clonotype was detected a few times. The chain joins TRBV7-6 to TRBJ2-5; maybe TRBD2 (6 bases). Germline V gene data show CDR1 as SGHVS and CDR2 as FNYEAQ. This CDR3 is 16 amino acids long. Trimming cost V 4 bases and J 8 bases, with 23 bases left between them. The CDR3 loop reads CASSSSTRDLVGTQYF. As DNA, the CDR3 is TGTGCCAGCAGCTCATCCACCCGGGACTTGGTAGGAACCCAGTACTTC.

This clonotype was found many times. V usage is TRBV27 and J usage is TRBJ1-1, with 7 bases that match TRBD1. V lost 7 bases, J lost 5 bases, and 13 bases stayed unmatched. CDR1 is MNHEY and CDR2 is SMNVEV in the germline V gene (reference sequence). The CDR3 runs 15 residues. The CDR3 DNA sequence: TGTGCCAGCACCCCAGGGGGGGCGCGATATACTGAAGCTTTCTTT. This gives the protein CASTPGGARYTEAFF.

In its sample, this clonotype was seen a few times. The CDR3 coding sequence is TGCATTTCAGGGGAGACCCAGTACTTC. It translates to CISGETQYF. This rearrangement joins TRBV29-1 to TRBJ2-5, with D tentatively TRBD1 (5 bases). CDR1 SQVTM and CDR2 ANQGSEA come from the germline V gene. The CDR3 runs to 9 residues.

This clonotype was detected only a few times. The chain joins TRBV7-2 to TRBJ1-5, with D tentatively TRBD1 (6 bases). The germline V and J ends were trimmed by 1 base and 0 bases, with 10 bases remaining between them. Germline assignment: CDR1 SGHTA and CDR2 FQGNSA. This CDR3 region has 16 residues. In DNA form, the CDR3 reads TGTGCCAGCAGCTTAGGGGCCAGGGGTAGCAATCAGCCCCAGCATTTT. It translates to CASSLGARGSNQPQHF.

This clonotype has a handful of counts. The chain links TRBV12-3 or TRBV12-4 to TRBJ2-2, with 13 bases aligning to TRBD2. V was pared by 6 bases and J by 7 bases, with 5 bases of the junction left unmatched. There are 15 residues in the CDR3. CDR3 residues: CASRTLAGGHGELFF. CDR3 DNA: TGTGCCAGCAGGACACTAGCGGGAGGGCACGGGGAGCTGTTTTTT.

This clonotype was observed many times. J is TRBJ1-4 and V is TRBV24-1; 11 bases are a match to TRBD1. This CDR3 comprises 15 residues. V shed 4 bases, J shed 8 bases, and the junction held 5 bases outside the gene matches. Germline V gene sequence: CDR1 KGHDR, CDR2 SFDVKD. The CDR3 reads CATSEPDRGREKLFF. The CDR3 nucleotides read TGTGCCACCAGTGAGCCGGACAGGGGGCGCGAAAAACTGTTTTTT.

A few counts support this clonotype. This sequence joins TRBV20-1 and TRBJ2-1; 10 nucleotides match TRBD2. Germline assignment: CDR1 DFQATT and CDR2 SNEGSKA (reference sequence). There are 14 residues in the CDR3. The trim removed 5 bases at V and 6 bases at J, leaving 7 bases unmatched. CDR3 loop: CSAGGLAVINEQFF. The CDR3 DNA is TGCAGTGCTGGAGGACTAGCGGTAATCAATGAGCAGTTCTTC.

The CDR3 bases are TGTGCCAGCAGCCCTTGGGGACCAACAGGGAATGAGCAGTTCTTC. Translating gives CASSPWGPTGNEQFF. This chain links TRBV5-4 with TRBJ2-1; D may be TRBD1 (6 bases). This CDR3 spans 15 amino acids. V was trimmed by 4 bases and J by 7 bases, leaving 18 bases between them. CDR1 and CDR2 from the germline V gene are SGHNT and YYREEE (reference sequence).

This clonotype was counted many times. The genes are TRBV7-2 and TRBJ2-3, with D possibly matching TRBD2 (6 bases). The CDR3 covers 16 residues. Germline CDR1 reads SGHTA; CDR2 reads FQGNSA. Trimming took off 5 bases at V and 0 bases at J, with 15 bases between the two ends. The CDR3 is CASSPRPGLSTDTQYF. For the CDR3, the DNA is TGTGCCAGCAGCCCAAGACCGGGACTGAGCACAGATACGCAGTATTTT.

The rearrangement joins TRBV7-2 to TRBJ2-5, with D uncertain. Germline V lookup: CDR1 SGHTA, CDR2 FQGNSA. The CDR3 spans 14 residues. Between the trimmed V and J ends, which lost 6 bases and 2 bases, there was a span of 13 bases. The CDR3 here is CASSFSSGQETQYF. The CDR3 DNA sequence: TGTGCCAGCAGTTTTAGTTCCGGGCAAGAGACCCAGTACTTC.

This clonotype was detected ten times or more. The genes are TRBV29-1 and TRBJ2-7; no clear D gene. The CDR3 contains 14 residues. CDR1 and CDR2 from the germline V gene are SQVTM and ANQGSEA. The V end lost 3 bases, the J end lost 2 bases, and 14 bases lay between the germline ends. The CDR3 loop is CSVEPPTPTYEQYF. In DNA, the CDR3 is TGCAGCGTTGAGCCCCCGACCCCAACCTACGAGCAGTACTTC.